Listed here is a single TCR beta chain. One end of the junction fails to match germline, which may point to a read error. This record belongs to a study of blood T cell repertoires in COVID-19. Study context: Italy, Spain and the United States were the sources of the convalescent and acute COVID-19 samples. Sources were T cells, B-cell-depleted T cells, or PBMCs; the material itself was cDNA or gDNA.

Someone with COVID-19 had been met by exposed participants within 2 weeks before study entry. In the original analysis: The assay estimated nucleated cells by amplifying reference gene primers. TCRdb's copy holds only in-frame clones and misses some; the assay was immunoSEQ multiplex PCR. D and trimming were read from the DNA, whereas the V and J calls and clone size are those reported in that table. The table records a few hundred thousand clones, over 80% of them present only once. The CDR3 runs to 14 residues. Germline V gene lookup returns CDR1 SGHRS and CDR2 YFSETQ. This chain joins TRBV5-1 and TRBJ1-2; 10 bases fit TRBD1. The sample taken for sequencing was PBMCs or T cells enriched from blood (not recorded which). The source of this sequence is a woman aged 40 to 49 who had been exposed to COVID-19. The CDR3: CASSSGTGDRGYTF. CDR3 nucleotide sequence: TGTGCCAGCAGTTCCGGGACAGGGGACCGTGGCTACACCTTC. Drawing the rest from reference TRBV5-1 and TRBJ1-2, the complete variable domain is KAGVTQTPRYLIKTRGQQVTLSCSPISGHRSVSWYQQTPGQGLQFLFEYFSETQRNKGNFPGRFSGRQFSNSRSEMNVSTLELGDSALYLCASSSGTGDRGYTFGSGTRLTVV.